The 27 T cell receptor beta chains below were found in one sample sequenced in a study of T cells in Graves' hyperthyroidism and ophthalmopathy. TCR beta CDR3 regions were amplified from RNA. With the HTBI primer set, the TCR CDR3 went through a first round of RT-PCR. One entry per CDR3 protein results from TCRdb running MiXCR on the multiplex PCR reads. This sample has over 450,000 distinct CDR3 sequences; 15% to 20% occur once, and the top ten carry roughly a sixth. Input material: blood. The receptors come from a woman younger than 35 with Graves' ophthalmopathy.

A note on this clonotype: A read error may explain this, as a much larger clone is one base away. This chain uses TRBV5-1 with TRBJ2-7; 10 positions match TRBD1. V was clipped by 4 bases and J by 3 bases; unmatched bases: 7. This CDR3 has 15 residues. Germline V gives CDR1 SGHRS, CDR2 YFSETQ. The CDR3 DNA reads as TGCGCCAGCAGCATGGGACAGGGGACTTTCTACGAGCAGTACTTC. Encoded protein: CASSMGQGTFYEQYF.

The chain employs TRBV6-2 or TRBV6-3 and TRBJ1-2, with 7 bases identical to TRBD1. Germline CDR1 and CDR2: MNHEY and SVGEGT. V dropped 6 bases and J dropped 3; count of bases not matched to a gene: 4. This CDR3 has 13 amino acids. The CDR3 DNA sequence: TGTGCCAGCAGAAGGGGGCAGGACTATGGCTACACCTTC. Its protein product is CASRRGQDYGYTF.

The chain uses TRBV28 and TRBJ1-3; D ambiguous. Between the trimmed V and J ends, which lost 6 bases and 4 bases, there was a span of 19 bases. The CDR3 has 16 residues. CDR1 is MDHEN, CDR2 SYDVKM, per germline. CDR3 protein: CASRDPSREGGNTIYF. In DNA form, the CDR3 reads TGTGCCAGCAGGGACCCTTCCCGGGAAGGAGGAAACACCATATATTTT.

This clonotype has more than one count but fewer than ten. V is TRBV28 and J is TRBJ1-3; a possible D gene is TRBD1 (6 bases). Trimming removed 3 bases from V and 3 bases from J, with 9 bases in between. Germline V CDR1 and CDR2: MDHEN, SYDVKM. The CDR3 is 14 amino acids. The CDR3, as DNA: TGTGCCAGCAGTTTGGGGGCCGGTGGAAACACCATATATTTT. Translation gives CASSLGAGGNTIYF. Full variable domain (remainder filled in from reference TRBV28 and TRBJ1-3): DVKVTQSSRYLVKRTGEKVFLECVQDMDHENMFWYRQDPGLGLRLIYFSYDVKMKEKGDIPEGYSVSREKKERFSLILESASTNQTSMYLCASSLGAGGNTIYFGEGSWLTVV.

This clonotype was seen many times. The CDR3 sequence is CASSLLGGGEKLFF. The CDR3 region has the DNA TGTGCCAGCAGTTTATTAGGGGGCGGTGAAAAACTGTTTTTT. The V and J genes are TRBV27 and TRBJ1-4, with 7 bases identical to TRBD1. Germline-derived CDR1 and CDR2 are MNHEY and SMNVEV (reference sequence). After removal of 1 base from V and 7 bases from J, the junction contained 3 bases not matched to a gene. The CDR3 is made up of 14 amino acids.

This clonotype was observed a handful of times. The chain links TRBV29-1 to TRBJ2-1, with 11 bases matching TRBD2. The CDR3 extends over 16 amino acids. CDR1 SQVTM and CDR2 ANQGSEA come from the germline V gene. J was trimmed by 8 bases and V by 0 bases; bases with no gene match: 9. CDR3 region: CSVEEPGLAGFYEQFF. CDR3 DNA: TGCAGCGTTGAAGAACCCGGACTAGCGGGTTTTTATGAGCAGTTCTTC.

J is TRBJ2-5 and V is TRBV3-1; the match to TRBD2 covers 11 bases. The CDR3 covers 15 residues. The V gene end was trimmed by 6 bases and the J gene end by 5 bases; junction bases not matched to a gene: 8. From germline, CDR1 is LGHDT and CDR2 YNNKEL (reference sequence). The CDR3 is CASRDKLAGVETQYF. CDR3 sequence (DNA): TGTGCCAGCAGAGATAAACTAGCGGGAGTCGAGACCCAGTACTTC.

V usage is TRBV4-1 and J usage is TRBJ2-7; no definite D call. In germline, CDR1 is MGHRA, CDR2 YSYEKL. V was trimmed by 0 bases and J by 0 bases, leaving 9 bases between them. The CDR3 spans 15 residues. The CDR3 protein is CASSQEPVSSYEQYF. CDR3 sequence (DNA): TGCGCCAGCAGCCAAGAGCCGGTTAGCTCCTACGAGCAGTACTTC.

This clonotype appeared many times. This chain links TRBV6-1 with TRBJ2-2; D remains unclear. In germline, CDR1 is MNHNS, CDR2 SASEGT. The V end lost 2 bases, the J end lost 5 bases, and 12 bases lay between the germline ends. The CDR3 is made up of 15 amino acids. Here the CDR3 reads CASSENGLGTGELFF. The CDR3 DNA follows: TGTGCCAGCAGTGAAAACGGCCTAGGGACCGGGGAGCTGTTTTTT.

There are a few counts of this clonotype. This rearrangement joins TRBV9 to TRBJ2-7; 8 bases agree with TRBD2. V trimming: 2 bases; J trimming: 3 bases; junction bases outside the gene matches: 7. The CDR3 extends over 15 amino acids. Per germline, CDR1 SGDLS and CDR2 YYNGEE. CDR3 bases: TGTGCCAGCAGCGTGGCGGGGGGAAAGCACTACGAGCAGTACTTC. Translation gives CASSVAGGKHYEQYF.

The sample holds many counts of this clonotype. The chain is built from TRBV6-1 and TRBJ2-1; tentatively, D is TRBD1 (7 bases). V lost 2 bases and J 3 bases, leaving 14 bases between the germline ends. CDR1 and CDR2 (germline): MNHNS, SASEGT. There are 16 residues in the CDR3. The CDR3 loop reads CASSELPGGFYNEQFF. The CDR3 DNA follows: TGTGCCAGCAGTGAACTCCCAGGGGGGTTCTACAATGAGCAGTTCTTC.

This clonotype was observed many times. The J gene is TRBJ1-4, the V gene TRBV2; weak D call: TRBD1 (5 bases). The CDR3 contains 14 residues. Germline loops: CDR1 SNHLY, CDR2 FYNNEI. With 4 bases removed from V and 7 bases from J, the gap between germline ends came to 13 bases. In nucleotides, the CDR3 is TGTGCCAGCAGTGGTCCGGGGGGTGGTGAAAAACTGTTTTTT. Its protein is CASSGPGGGEKLFF.

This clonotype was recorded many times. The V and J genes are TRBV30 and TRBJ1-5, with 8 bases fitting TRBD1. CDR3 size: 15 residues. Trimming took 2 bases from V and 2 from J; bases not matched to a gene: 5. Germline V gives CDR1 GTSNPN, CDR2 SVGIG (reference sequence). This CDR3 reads CAWSLGQGGNQPQHF. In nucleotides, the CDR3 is TGTGCCTGGAGTCTAGGACAGGGCGGCAATCAGCCCCAGCATTTT.

The CDR3 DNA follows: TGTGCCAGCAGTCCCCTTGGACAGTACTCTGGAAACACCATATATTTT. It specifies CASSPLGQYSGNTIYF. This chain uses TRBV28 with TRBJ1-3; tentatively, D is TRBD1 (6 bases). CDR3 size: 16 residues. V lost 5 bases and J lost 0, with 14 bases in between. Germline V gene sequence: CDR1 MDHEN, CDR2 SYDVKM.

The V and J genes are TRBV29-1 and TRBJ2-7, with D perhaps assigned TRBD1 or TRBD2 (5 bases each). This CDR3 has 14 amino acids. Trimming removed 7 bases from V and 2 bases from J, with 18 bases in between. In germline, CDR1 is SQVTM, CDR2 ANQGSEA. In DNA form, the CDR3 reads TGCAGCGCCTTGGCCGGGACGTATACCTACGAGCAGTACTTC. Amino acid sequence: CSALAGTYTYEQYF.

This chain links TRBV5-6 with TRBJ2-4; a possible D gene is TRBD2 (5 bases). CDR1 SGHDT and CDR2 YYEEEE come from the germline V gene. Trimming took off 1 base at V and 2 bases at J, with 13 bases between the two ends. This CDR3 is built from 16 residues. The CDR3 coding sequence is TGTGCCAGCAGCTTGTGGTCAGGACTTACCAAAAACATTCAGTACTTC. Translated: CASSLWSGLTKNIQYF. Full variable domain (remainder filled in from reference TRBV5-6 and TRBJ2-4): DAGVTQSPTHLIKTRGQQVTLRCSPKSGHDTVSWYQQALGQGPQFIFQYYEEEERQRGNFPDRFSGHQFPNYSSELNVNALLLGDSALYLCASSLWSGLTKNIQYFGAGTRLSVL.

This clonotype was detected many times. The CDR3 DNA follows: TGTGCCAGCAGTTCTCTTATGGGTGACAGGGGGGGAAACACCTTC. It specifies CASSSLMGDRGGNTF. V usage is TRBV28 and J usage is TRBJ1-2, with 9 bases aligning to TRBD1. Looked up from germline, CDR1 is MDHEN and CDR2 is SYDVKM. Trimming removed 4 bases from V and 12 bases from J; junction bases left unmatched: 15. The CDR3 extends over 15 amino acids.

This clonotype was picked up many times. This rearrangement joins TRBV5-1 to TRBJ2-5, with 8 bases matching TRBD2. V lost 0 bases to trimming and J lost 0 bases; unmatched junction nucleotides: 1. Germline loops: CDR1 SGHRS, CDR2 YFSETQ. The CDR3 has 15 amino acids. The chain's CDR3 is CASSLEAGDQETQYF. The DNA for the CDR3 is TGCGCCAGCAGCTTGGAAGCGGGGGACCAAGAGACCCAGTACTTC.

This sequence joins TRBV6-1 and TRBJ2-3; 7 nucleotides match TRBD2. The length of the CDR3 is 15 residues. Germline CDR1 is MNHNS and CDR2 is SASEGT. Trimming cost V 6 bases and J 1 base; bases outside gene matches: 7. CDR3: CASREKGGGTDTQYF. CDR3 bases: TGTGCCAGCAGGGAAAAGGGAGGGGGCACAGATACGCAGTATTTT.

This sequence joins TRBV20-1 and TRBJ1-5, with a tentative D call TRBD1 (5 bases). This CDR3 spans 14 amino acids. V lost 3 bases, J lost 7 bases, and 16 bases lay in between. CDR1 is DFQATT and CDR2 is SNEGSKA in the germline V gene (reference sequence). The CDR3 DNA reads TGCAGTGCTAGTAGCAGGGCGGAGAGACAGCCCCAGCATTTT. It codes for CSASSRAERQPQHF.

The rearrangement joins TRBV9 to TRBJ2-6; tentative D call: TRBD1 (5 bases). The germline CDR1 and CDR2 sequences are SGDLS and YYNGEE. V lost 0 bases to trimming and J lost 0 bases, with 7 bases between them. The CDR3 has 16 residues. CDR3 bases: TGTGCCAGCAGCGTAGCTACAGGCTCTGGGGCCAACGTCCTGACTTTC. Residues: CASSVATGSGANVLTF.

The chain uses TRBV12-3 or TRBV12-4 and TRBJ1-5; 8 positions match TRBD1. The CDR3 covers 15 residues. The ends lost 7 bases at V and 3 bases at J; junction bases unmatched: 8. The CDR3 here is CASNSRTGSNQPQHF. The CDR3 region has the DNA TGTGCCAGCAACTCAAGGACAGGGTCCAATCAGCCCCAGCATTTT.

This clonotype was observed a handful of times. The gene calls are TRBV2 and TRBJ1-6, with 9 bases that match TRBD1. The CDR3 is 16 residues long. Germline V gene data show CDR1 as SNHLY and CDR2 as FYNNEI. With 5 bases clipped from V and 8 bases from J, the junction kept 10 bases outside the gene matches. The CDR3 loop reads CASSNLTGGKDSPLHF. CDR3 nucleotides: TGTGCCAGCAGTAATCTAACAGGGGGCAAGGATTCACCCCTCCACTTT.

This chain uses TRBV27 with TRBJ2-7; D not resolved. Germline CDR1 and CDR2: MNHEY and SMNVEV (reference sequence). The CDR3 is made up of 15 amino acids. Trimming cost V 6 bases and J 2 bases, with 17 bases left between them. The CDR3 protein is CASSSSNRVPYEQYF. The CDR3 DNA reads TGTGCCAGCAGCAGCTCTAATAGGGTCCCCTACGAGCAGTACTTC.

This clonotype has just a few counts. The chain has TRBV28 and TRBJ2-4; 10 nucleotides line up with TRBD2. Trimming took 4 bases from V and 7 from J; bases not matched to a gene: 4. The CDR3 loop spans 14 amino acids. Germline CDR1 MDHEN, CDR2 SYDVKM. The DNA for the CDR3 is TGTGCCAGCAGTTCAGGGGGACTAGCGAACATTCAGTACTTC. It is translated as CASSSGGLANIQYF.

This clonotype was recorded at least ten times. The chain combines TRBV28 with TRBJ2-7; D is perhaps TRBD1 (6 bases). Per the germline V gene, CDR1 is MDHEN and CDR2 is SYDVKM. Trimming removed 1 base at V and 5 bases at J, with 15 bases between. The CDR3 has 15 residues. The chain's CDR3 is CASSLSSTTGDEQYF. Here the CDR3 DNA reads TGTGCCAGCAGTTTATCCTCGACGACAGGAGACGAGCAGTACTTC. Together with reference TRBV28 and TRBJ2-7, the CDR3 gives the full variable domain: DVKVTQSSRYLVKRTGEKVFLECVQDMDHENMFWYRQDPGLGLRLIYFSYDVKMKEKGDIPEGYSVSREKKERFSLILESASTNQTSMYLCASSLSSTTGDEQYFGPGTRLTVT.

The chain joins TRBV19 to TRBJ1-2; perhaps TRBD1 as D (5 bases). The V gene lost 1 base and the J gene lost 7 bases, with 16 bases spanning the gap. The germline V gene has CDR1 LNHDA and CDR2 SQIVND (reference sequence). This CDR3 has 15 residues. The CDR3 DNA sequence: TGTGCCAGTAGTATAGTTCCAGGGTCGAGACTTGGCTACACCTTC. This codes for CASSIVPGSRLGYTF.